The 16 T cell receptor beta chains below come from one sample, sequenced in a study of Ad26.COV2.S vaccination and SARS-CoV-2 variants. Treatment: roughly 19 received Ad26.COV2.S at low or high dose, single or two shots; 5 received placebo; per-sample allocation not given. Samples analyzed were those drawn on day 63 after the first vaccine or placebo injection. TCRdb keeps only in-frame clones here, not all; method: immunoSEQ multiplex PCR. Counted here are 380,000 or so clones, 80% to 90% occurring once; the ten biggest clones make up about 10%. This material consisted of peripheral blood, taken in a trial of Ad26.COV2.S vaccine versus placebo. Receptors originate from a person aged 18 to 59 who received the Ad26.COV2.S COVID-19 vaccine or a placebo.

This chain joins TRBV6-5 and TRBJ1-5; 8 bases line up with TRBD1. The ends lost 7 bases at V and 6 bases at J; junction bases unmatched: 11. This CDR3 is built from 15 residues. Germline assignment: CDR1 MNHEY and CDR2 SVGAGI. The CDR3 DNA reads as TGTGCCAGCACCTTGGACAGGGATCTCGGTCAGCCCCAGCATTTT. Translation gives CASTLDRDLGQPQHF.

This chain uses TRBV27 with TRBJ2-2; D gene unclear. CDR1 and CDR2 from the germline V gene are MNHEY and SMNVEV (reference sequence). The V end lost 5 bases, the J end lost 7 bases, and 8 bases lay between the germline ends. This CDR3 is 12 amino acids long. CDR3 bases: TGTGCCAGCAGTACCAATCACGGGGAGCTGTTTTTT. Protein product: CASSTNHGELFF.

V gene TRBV7-9 combines with J gene TRBJ2-7; D is tentatively TRBD1 or TRBD2 (5 bases each). The germline V gene encodes CDR1 SEHNR and CDR2 FQNEAQ (reference sequence). This CDR3 is 12 amino acids long. V shed 6 bases and J shed 3 bases, with 9 bases lying between them. CDR3 DNA: TGTGCCAGCAGTAGGGACGGCTACGAGCAGTACTTC. Amino acid sequence: CASSRDGYEQYF.

V and J are TRBV18 and TRBJ2-2; 7 nucleotides match TRBD1. V was clipped by 3 bases and J by 2 bases; unmatched bases: 12. Germline-derived CDR1 and CDR2 are KGHSH and LQKENI. There are 18 residues in the CDR3. CDR3 in amino acids: CASSPPMTGNRNTGELFF. CDR3 in DNA: TGTGCCAGCTCACCTCCTATGACAGGGAATAGAAACACCGGGGAGCTGTTTTTT.

The V call is TRBV4-1, the J call TRBJ2-3, with 13 bases that match TRBD2. V dropped 2 bases and J dropped 5; count of bases not matched to a gene: 4. CDR3 length equals 16 residues. Germline V gene lookup returns CDR1 MGHRA and CDR2 YSYEKL. CDR3 residues: CASSQLLAGGLDTQYF. CDR3 DNA: TGCGCCAGCAGCCAATTACTAGCGGGGGGGCTAGATACGCAGTATTTT.

This chain uses TRBV9 with TRBJ2-7; 11 nucleotides match TRBD1. The junction had 3 bases not matched to a gene; V was cut back by 3 bases and J by 4 bases. The CDR3 has 14 amino acids. Germline CDR1 is SGDLS and CDR2 is YYNGEE. The CDR3: CASSEGTGGYEQYF. The CDR3 nucleotides are TGTGCCAGCAGCGAGGGGACAGGGGGGTACGAGCAGTACTTC.

The rearrangement links TRBV21-1 to TRBJ2-1; no DNA check was done on the table's D call, TRBD1. TRBV21-1 is an annotated pseudogene. The CDR3 sequence is 11 residues long. The CDR3 here is CAVRQGHEQFF. The CDR3 region has the DNA TGTGCCGTCAGACAGGGACATGAGCAGTTCTTC.

The gene calls are TRBV11-2 and TRBJ1-2; maybe TRBD1 (5 bases). V lost 5 bases, J lost 0 bases, and 13 bases lay in between. Germline V gene lookup returns CDR1 SGHAT and CDR2 FQNNGV. This CDR3 is 15 amino acids long. The CDR3 region is CASSPARGPNYGYTF. The CDR3, as DNA: TGTGCCAGCAGCCCCGCGAGGGGTCCTAACTATGGCTACACCTTC.

The rearrangement uses TRBV24-1 and TRBJ2-2; D tentatively reads TRBD1 or TRBD2 (6 bases each). Germline assignment: CDR1 KGHDR and CDR2 SFDVKD. The length of the CDR3 is 14 residues. V gave up 9 bases and J gave up 1 base, with 11 bases separating them. The CDR3 sequence is CATGGQWNTGELFF. CDR3 in DNA: TGTGCCACCGGGGGGCAGTGGAACACCGGGGAGCTGTTTTTT.

The chain joins TRBV5-4 to TRBJ2-1; possible D gene TRBD2, 5 bases. Germline assignment: CDR1 SGHNT and CDR2 YYREEE (reference sequence). This CDR3 is built from 15 residues. The germline V and J ends were trimmed by 0 bases and 0 bases, with 7 bases remaining between them. This CDR3 reads CASSLAGSSYNEQFF. Here the CDR3 DNA reads TGTGCCAGCAGCTTGGCTGGGAGCTCCTACAATGAGCAGTTCTTC.

The chain has TRBV28 and TRBJ1-2; D possibly corresponds to TRBD1 (5 bases). The CDR3 has 16 residues. V was shortened by 8 bases and J by 4 bases, with 23 bases between the two germline ends. Germline assignment: CDR1 MDHEN and CDR2 SYDVKM. CDR3 coding DNA: TGTGCCAGCCTACGTCCCCGGGGCGGGGCGGGCTATGGCTACACCTTC. The encoded protein is CASLRPRGGAGYGYTF.

The CDR3 DNA follows: TGTGCCAGCAGCTCCTCCGACGAGGGAGGGGATGAAAAACTGTTTTTT. Its protein is CASSSSDEGGDEKLFF. The gene calls are TRBV7-9 and TRBJ1-4; D is perhaps TRBD1 (5 bases). V was cut by 4 bases and J by 6 bases, with 18 bases left in between. Germline CDR1 reads SEHNR; CDR2 reads FQNEAQ (reference sequence). The CDR3 runs 16 residues.

This clone is a singleton in its sample. V gene TRBV4-1 combines with J gene TRBJ2-3; D ambiguous. There are 11 residues in the CDR3. CDR1 is MGHRA and CDR2 is YSYEKL in the germline V gene. V was trimmed by 1 base and J by 7 bases, leaving 3 bases between them. CDR3 protein: CASSQAYTQYF. The CDR3 DNA is TGCGCCAGCAGCCAAGCATATACGCAGTATTTT.

V and J are TRBV5-5 and TRBJ2-3; D perhaps matches TRBD1 (6 bases). V lost 2 bases and J lost 1, with 11 bases in between. The CDR3 spans 15 residues. Germline V gene lookup returns CDR1 SGHKS and CDR2 YYEKEE (reference sequence). The CDR3 spells CASSLFRQGTDTQYF. DNA of the CDR3: TGTGCCAGCAGCTTATTCCGACAGGGCACAGATACGCAGTATTTT.

This clone was seen only once. V is TRBV7-9 and J is TRBJ1-5; possible D gene TRBD1, 6 bases. This CDR3 has 13 residues. The V gene lost 7 bases and the J gene lost 9 bases, with 16 bases spanning the gap. Germline loops: CDR1 SEHNR, CDR2 FQNEAQ (reference sequence). The DNA of the CDR3 is TGTGCCAGCACCCCGGGGGGCGGAACGCCCCAGCATTTT. Its translation is CASTPGGGTPQHF.

This chain links TRBV7-2 with TRBJ2-2, with D uncertain. In germline, CDR1 is SGHTA, CDR2 FQGNSA. V was clipped by 1 base and J by 2 bases, with 5 bases between them. This CDR3 region has 14 residues. The CDR3 here is CASSLVSNTGELFF. Written as DNA, the CDR3 is TGTGCCAGCAGCTTAGTCTCAAACACCGGGGAGCTGTTTTTT. Full variable domain (outside the CDR3, taken from reference TRBV7-2 and TRBJ2-2): GAGVSQSPSNKVTEKGKDVELRCDPISGHTALYWYRQSLGQGLEFLIYFQGNSAPDKSGLPSDRFSAERTGGSVSTLTIQRTQQEDSAVYLCASSLVSNTGELFFGEGSRLTVL.